The 21 T cell receptor beta chains listed next were all sequenced from one sample in a study of blood T cell repertoires in COVID-19. Clones were sequenced by immunoSEQ multiplex PCR, and TCRdb holds only the in-frame ones, with some missing. The sample shows about 140,000 clones, 84% of them seen only once. Sequenced material: PBMCs or T cells enriched from blood (not recorded which). The receptors shown here come from a woman aged 45-59 years with acute COVID-19.

J is TRBJ1-3 and V is TRBV3-1 (or the pseudogene TRBV3-2); a weak D match, TRBD1 (6 bases). Trimming removed 0 bases at V and 2 bases at J, with 8 bases between. This CDR3 has 15 residues. Germline V gene lookup returns CDR1 LGHDT and CDR2 YNNKEL (reference sequence). Here the CDR3 DNA reads TGTGCCAGCAGCCAAGATGCAGGGGCTGGAAACACCATATATTTT. Its protein product is CASSQDAGAGNTIYF.

V and J are TRBV7-8 and TRBJ2-6; D may be TRBD1 (6 bases). Between the trimmed V and J ends, which lost 5 bases and 4 bases, there was a span of 24 bases. CDR3 size: 19 residues. Germline V gene sequence: CDR1 SGHVS, CDR2 FQNEAQ. As DNA, the CDR3 is TGTGCCAGCAGCGCACCGGGCGGATTACAGGGTCCCGGGGCCAACGTCCTGACTTTC. Amino acids: CASSAPGGLQGPGANVLTF.

The rearrangement links TRBV30 to TRBJ1-6; 7 nucleotides agree with TRBD1. With V trimmed by 4 bases and J by 1 base, 4 bases remained unmatched. The CDR3 sequence is 15 residues long. The germline gives CDR1 GTSNPN, CDR2 SVGIG (reference sequence). The CDR3 DNA is TGTGCCTGGACGACAGGGAATTCCTATAATTCACCCCTCCACTTT. This gives the protein CAWTTGNSYNSPLHF.

This chain links TRBV7-9 with TRBJ2-1, with 9 bases lining up with TRBD2. Germline V CDR1 and CDR2: SEHNR, FQNEAQ (reference sequence). V was pared by 11 bases and J by 10 bases, with 21 bases of the junction left unmatched. This CDR3 has 16 residues. The CDR3 coding sequence is TGTGCCGGAACAAAATGGGCGGGAGGGTATTCCGGCGAGCAGTTCTTC. Translation gives CAGTKWAGGYSGEQFF.

The chain uses TRBV27 and TRBJ1-2, with 7 positions matching TRBD1. The V gene's germline CDR1 is MNHEY and CDR2 SMNVEV (reference sequence). This CDR3 comprises 14 residues. The V segment lost 4 bases and the J segment 7 bases; nucleotides outside the gene matches: 9. The CDR3 spells CASSSQGKKSGYTF. CDR3 nucleotides: TGTGCCAGCAGTTCACAGGGGAAAAAGAGTGGCTACACCTTC.

The V call is TRBV6-2 or TRBV6-3, the J call TRBJ1-3; the D is unclear. Germline assignment: CDR1 MNHEY and CDR2 SVGEGT. Trimming removed 3 bases at V and 4 bases at J, with 10 bases between. The CDR3 covers 14 residues. CDR3 sequence: CASSYVSSGNTIYF. In nucleotides, the CDR3 is TGTGCCAGCAGTTATGTCTCGTCCGGAAACACCATATATTTT.

This clone was recorded only once. The chain employs TRBV7-2 and TRBJ2-2; D gene unclear. V was shortened by 0 bases and J by 8 bases, with 7 bases between the two germline ends. The CDR3 consists of 13 residues. Germline V CDR1 and CDR2: SGHTA, FQGNSA. Written as DNA, the CDR3 is TGTGCCAGCAGCTTAGCCAACCAGGGGGAGCTGTTTTTT. Translating it yields CASSLANQGELFF.

This clone was recorded a few times. The gene calls are TRBV6-1 and TRBJ2-1; tentatively, D is TRBD1 (5 bases). The length of the CDR3 is 16 residues. Germline V gene data show CDR1 as MNHNS and CDR2 as SASEGT. Trimming removed 3 bases at V and 1 base at J, with 13 bases between. The CDR3 here is CASSDWPRASYNEQFF. In DNA form, the CDR3 reads TGTGCCAGCAGTGATTGGCCCAGGGCGTCCTACAATGAGCAGTTCTTC.

The chain employs TRBV7-2 and TRBJ2-1, with 8 bases matching TRBD2. CDR1 and CDR2 (germline): SGHTA, FQGNSA. CDR3 length: 15 residues. Trimming cost V 1 base and J 5 bases; bases outside gene matches: 4. CDR3 bases: TGTGCCAGCAGCTTAGGCGGGAGGAGGGACAATGAGCAGTTCTTC. This codes for CASSLGGRRDNEQFF.

This clone was counted a single time. This chain joins TRBV2 and TRBJ2-1; D is unclear. The CDR3 has 15 amino acids. Germline V lookup: CDR1 SNHLY, CDR2 FYNNEI. The germline V and J ends were trimmed by 2 bases and 2 bases, with 10 bases remaining between them. For the CDR3, the DNA is TGTGCCAGCAGTGAATTAGGTAGCACCTACAATGAGCAGTTCTTC. Its protein is CASSELGSTYNEQFF.

CDR3 nucleotide sequence: TGTGCCAGCAGTTTAAGGGGGACCGTGTCACCCCTCCACTTT. Amino acids: CASSLRGTVSPLHF. The rearrangement links TRBV27 to TRBJ1-6; possibly TRBD1 for D (6 bases). Germline-derived CDR1 and CDR2 are MNHEY and SMNVEV (reference sequence). This CDR3 has 14 residues. Trimming cost V 2 bases and J 10 bases, with 12 bases left between them.

The rearrangement links TRBV12-3 or TRBV12-4 to TRBJ1-1; unclear D gene. This CDR3 comprises 13 residues. V was shortened by 2 bases and J by 2 bases, with 6 bases between the two germline ends. The CDR3 coding sequence is TGTGCCAGCAGTTTACTGTTCAACACTGAAGCTTTCTTT. Translating gives CASSLLFNTEAFF.

V usage is TRBV7-8 and J usage is TRBJ1-1; D is uncertain. With 0 bases removed from V and 0 bases from J, the gap between germline ends came to 5 bases. This CDR3 has 14 amino acids. The germline V gene encodes CDR1 SGHVS and CDR2 FQNEAQ. CDR3 DNA: TGTGCCAGCAGCTTAGCGTCCATGAACACTGAAGCTTTCTTT. Amino acids: CASSLASMNTEAFF. Combining the CDR3 with reference TRBV7-8 and TRBJ1-1 gives the whole variable domain GAGVSQSPRYKVAKRGQDVALRCDPISGHVSLFWYQQALGQGPEFLTYFQNEAQLDKSGLPSDRFFAERPEGSVSTLKIQRTQQEDSAVYLCASSLASMNTEAFFGQGTRLTVV.

The V and J genes are TRBV4-3 and TRBJ2-6, with D maybe TRBD1 (5 bases). The length of the CDR3 is 19 residues. Germline-derived CDR1 and CDR2 are LGHNA and YSLEER. V gave up 1 base and J gave up 4 bases, with 20 bases separating them. The CDR3 bases are TGCGCCAGCAGCCAAGTCGCGACAACCAGGGCACGCGGGGCCAACGTCCTGACTTTC. It yields the protein CASSQVATTRARGANVLTF.

This clone was picked up one time. The J gene is TRBJ1-2, the V gene TRBV9, with TRBD1 as a possible D gene (6 bases). Germline CDR1 is SGDLS and CDR2 is YYNGEE. Between the trimmed V and J ends, which lost 5 bases and 7 bases, there was a span of 12 bases. The CDR3 sequence is 12 residues long. The CDR3: CASSFQGFGYTF. The CDR3 DNA reads TGTGCCAGCAGTTTCCAGGGGTTTGGCTACACCTTC.

The V gene is TRBV7-9, the J gene TRBJ2-2, with D possibly being TRBD1 (6 bases). Trimming shortened V by 1 base and J by 6 bases, and 6 bases separated the two germline ends. The V gene's germline CDR1 is SEHNR and CDR2 FQNEAQ (reference sequence). This CDR3 spans 13 amino acids. The CDR3 nucleotides are TGTGCCAGCAGCTTAGAGGGGGCCGGGGAGCTGTTTTTT. Protein sequence: CASSLEGAGELFF.

V is TRBV18 and J is TRBJ2-1; 7 bases map to TRBD2. The CDR3 loop spans 16 amino acids. The J segment lost 12 bases and the V segment lost 2 bases, leaving 16 bases of the junction unmatched. The germline CDR1 and CDR2 sequences are KGHSH and LQKENI. CDR3 in amino acids: CASSPSVETSSGGQFF. As DNA, the CDR3 is TGTGCCAGCTCACCAAGCGTTGAGACTAGCTCCGGGGGGCAGTTCTTC.

This clone appeared a single time. The rearrangement uses TRBV30 and TRBJ1-2; unclear D gene. Trimming cost V 5 bases and J 4 bases, with 8 bases left between them. Germline assignment: CDR1 GTSNPN and CDR2 SVGIG (reference sequence). This CDR3 is built from 11 residues. This chain's CDR3 is CAWVVAYGYTF. The CDR3 nucleotides read TGTGCCTGGGTCGTGGCCTATGGCTACACCTTC.

The V gene is TRBV27, the J gene TRBJ1-2, with TRBD1 matching over 7 bases. Germline-derived CDR1 and CDR2 are MNHEY and SMNVEV (reference sequence). This CDR3 is built from 15 residues. J lost 4 bases, V lost 6 bases, and 11 bases had no gene match. The CDR3 DNA follows: TGTGCCAGCAGCGCTGACAGGGCGAACTCCTATGGCTACACCTTC. It encodes CASSADRANSYGYTF.

There are a few counts of this clone. The genes are TRBV7-8 and TRBJ1-5; perhaps TRBD1 as D (5 bases). This CDR3 region has 15 residues. Per germline, CDR1 SGHVS and CDR2 FQNEAQ. V was clipped by 3 bases and J by 4 bases, with 13 bases between them. CDR3 nucleotide sequence: TGTGCCAGCAGCTTTACGGGGAGGGGAAATCAGCCCCAGCATTTT. Its protein is CASSFTGRGNQPQHF.

The chain has TRBV19 and TRBJ2-7; D may be TRBD2 (6 bases). The V and J ends lost 5 bases and 6 bases respectively, with 17 bases between them. The CDR3 runs to 14 residues. Germline V CDR1 and CDR2: LNHDA, SQIVND (reference sequence). The CDR3 DNA reads as TGTGCCAGTAGTCACCGGAGGGCCAGTGGCGAGCAGTACTTC. Residues: CASSHRRASGEQYF.